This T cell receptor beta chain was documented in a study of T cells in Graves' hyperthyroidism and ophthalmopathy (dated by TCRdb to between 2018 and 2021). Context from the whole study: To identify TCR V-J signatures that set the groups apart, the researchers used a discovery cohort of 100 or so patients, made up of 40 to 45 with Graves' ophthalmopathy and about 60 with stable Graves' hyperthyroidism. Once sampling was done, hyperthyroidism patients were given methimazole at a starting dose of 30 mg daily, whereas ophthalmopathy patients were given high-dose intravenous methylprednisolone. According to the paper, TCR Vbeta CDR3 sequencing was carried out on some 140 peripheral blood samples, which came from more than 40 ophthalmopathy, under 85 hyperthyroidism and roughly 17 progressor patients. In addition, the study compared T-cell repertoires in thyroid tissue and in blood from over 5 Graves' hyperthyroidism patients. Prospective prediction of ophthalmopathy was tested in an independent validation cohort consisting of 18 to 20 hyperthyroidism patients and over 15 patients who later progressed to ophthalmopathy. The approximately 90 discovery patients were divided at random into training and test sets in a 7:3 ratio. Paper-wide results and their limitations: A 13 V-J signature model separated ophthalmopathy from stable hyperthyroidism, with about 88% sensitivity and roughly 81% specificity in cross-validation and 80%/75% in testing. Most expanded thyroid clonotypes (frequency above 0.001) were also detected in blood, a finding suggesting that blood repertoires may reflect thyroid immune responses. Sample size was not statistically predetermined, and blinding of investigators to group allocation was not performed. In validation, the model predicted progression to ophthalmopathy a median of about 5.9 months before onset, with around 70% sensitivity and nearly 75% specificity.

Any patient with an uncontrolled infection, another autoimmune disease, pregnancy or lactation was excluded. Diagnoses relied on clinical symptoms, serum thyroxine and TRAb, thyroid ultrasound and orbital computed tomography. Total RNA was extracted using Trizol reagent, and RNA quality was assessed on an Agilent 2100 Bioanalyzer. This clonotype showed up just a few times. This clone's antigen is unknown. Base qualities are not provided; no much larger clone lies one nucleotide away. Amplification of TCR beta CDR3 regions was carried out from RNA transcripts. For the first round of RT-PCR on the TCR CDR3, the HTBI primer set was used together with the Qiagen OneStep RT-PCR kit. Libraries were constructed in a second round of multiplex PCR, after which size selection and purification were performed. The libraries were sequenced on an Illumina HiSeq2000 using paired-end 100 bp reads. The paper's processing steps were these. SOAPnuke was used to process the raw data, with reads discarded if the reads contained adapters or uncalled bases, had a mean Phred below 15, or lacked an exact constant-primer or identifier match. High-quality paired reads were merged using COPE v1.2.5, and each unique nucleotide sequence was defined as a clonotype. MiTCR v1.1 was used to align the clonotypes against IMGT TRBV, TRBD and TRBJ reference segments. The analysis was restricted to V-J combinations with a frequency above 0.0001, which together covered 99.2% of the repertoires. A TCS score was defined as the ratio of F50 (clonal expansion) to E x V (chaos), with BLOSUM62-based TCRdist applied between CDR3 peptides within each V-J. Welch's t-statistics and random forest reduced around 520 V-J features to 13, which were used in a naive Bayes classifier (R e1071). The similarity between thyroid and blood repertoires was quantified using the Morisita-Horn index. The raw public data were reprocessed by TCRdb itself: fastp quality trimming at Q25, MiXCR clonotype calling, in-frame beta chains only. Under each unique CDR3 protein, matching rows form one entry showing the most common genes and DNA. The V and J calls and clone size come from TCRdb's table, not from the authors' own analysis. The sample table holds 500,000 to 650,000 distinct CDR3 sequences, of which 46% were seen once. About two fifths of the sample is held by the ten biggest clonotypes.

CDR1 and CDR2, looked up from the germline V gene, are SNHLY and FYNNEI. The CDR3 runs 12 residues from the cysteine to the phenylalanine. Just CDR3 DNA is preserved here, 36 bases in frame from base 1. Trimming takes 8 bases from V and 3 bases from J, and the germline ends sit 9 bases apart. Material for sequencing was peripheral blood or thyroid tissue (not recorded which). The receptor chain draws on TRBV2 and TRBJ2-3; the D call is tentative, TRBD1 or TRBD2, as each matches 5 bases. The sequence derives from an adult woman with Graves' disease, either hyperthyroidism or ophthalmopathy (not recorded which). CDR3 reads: CASGTGTDTQYF. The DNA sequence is TGTGCCAGCGGGACGGGAACAGATACGCAGTATTTT.